This T cell receptor (beta chain) was sequenced for a study of control samples from healthy donors and cancer patients. TCRdb's table, derived via immunoSEQ multiplex PCR, lists solely in-frame clones and lacks some. This sample yields under 150,000 clones, of which nearly 90% are seen a single time; approximately 8% belongs to the top ten. CDR3 length equals 14 residues. Germline assignment: CDR1 SGHKS and CDR2 YYEKEE (reference sequence). Trimming took off 3 bases at V and 6 bases at J, with 12 bases between the two ends. The TCR was taken from a man aged 45-65 years with head and neck cancer. This chain uses TRBV5-5 with TRBJ2-2; no clear D gene. Sequenced: PBMCs. CDR3 sequence: CASSSPLNPGELFF. The CDR3 DNA follows: TGTGCCAGCAGCTCCCCATTAAACCCCGGGGAGCTGTTTTTT.